This TCR beta chain came from a study of blood T cell repertoires in COVID-19. Study-wide background: Collection of acute and convalescent COVID-19 samples took place in the United States, Italy and Spain. T cells, B-cell-depleted T cells, or PBMCs supplied cDNA or gDNA.

Original processing notes: Counts of nucleated cells, estimated from reference gene primer amplification, were obtained. The method was immunoSEQ multiplex PCR; TCRdb's version includes in-frame clones alone and lacks a portion of them. V and J calls and clone size follow that table, whereas D and trimming were derived from the DNA. This repertoire shows about 360,000 clones, more than 70% found once; its top ten account for around 3%. V shed 2 bases and J 0 bases; nucleotides not matched to a gene: 11. This CDR3 has 19 residues. Germline V lookup: CDR1 MNHEY, CDR2 SVGEGT. The sample was peripheral blood. The clonotype was recovered from a man younger than 40 with active or convalescent COVID-19. This sequence joins TRBV6-2 or TRBV6-3 and TRBJ2-3; 10 bases match TRBD2. CDR3 amino acids: CASSYPLAGLATSTDTQYF. The CDR3 DNA is TGTGCCAGCAGTTACCCCCTGGCGGGACTAGCGACTAGCACAGATACGCAGTATTTT.